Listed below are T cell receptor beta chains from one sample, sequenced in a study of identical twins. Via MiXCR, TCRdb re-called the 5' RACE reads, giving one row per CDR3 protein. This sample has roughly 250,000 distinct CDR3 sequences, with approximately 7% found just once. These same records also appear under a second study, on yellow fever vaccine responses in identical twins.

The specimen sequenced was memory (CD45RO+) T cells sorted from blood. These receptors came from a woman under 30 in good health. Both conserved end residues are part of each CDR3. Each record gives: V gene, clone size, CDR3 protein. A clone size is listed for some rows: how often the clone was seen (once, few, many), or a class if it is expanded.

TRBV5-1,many,CASSFWGTSTDTQYF
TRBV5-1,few,CASSNGLAGGSAETQYF
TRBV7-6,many,CASSTGGANVLTF
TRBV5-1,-,CASSPEGGRSYNEQFF
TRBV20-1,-,CSARDRVTSGTNTGELFF
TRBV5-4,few,CASSPPGLAGDTQYF
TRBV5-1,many,CASSPLMRGRDGELFF
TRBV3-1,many,CASSQEIIFGTLRYNEQFF
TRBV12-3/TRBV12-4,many,CASSLGRRGNYGYTF
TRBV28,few,CASTTAGTSINEQFF
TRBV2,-,CASSPGTSGGGSYNEQFF
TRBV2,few,CASRGDHRLEQYF
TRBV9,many,CASSVAQDTQYF
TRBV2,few,CASSALDSKNIQYF
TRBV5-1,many,CASSLGLAGGQGDTQYF
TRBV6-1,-,CASGAWVSNYGYTF
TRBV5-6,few,CASSLEVRTQGAPHEQYF
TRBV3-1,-,CATSQEVGLVGSDTQYF
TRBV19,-,CASSRAANTEAFF
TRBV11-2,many,CASSPVAGLQETQYF
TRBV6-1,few,CASKRTGNTEAFF
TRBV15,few,CATSSLLLAGGAETQYF
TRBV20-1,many,CSGRAGGSREKLFF
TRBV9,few,CASSAQQGAYNEQFF
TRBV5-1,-,CASSLDPPGHGQSGANVLTF
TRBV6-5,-,CASTWGNEQFF
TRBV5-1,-,CASNLAGDGYTF
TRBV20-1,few,CSACTGVSEGNTIYF
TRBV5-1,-,CASMLGHRGETQYF
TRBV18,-,CASSPPVLALNTGELFF
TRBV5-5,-,CASSFRDRNYGYTF
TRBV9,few,CASSVAGGGNEKLFF
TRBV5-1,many,CASAGTGGSGNEQFF
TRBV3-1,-,CASSRGTGMNTEAFF
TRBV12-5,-,CASGNGQAGGETQYF
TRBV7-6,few,CASSKGQNTEAFF
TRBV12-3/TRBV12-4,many,CASSAYPGELVDGYTF
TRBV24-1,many,CATSEGAGDTDTQYF
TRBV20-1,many,CSATWTSGPSGEQFF
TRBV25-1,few,CASSDNEQYF
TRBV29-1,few,CSVVEVGKETQYF
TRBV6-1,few,CASSPLQGFTGNTIYF
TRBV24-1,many,CATSDAGTPRYNEQFF
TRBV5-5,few,CASSLGQLYGYTF
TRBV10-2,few,CASKRGPSDTDTQYF
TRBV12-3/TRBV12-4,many,CASSLQLGRQETQYF
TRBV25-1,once,CASSELGGLAIRETQYF
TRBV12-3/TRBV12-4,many,CASSPGQSTNYGYTF
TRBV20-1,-,CSAPGLSQETQYF
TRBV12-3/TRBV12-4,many,CASSRTGNQPQHF
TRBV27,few,CASSSGTASYEQYF
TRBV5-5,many,CASSSRASTGFVTDTQYF
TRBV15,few,CATSKSGGAYNEQFF
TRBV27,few,CASSWKRESSYEQYF
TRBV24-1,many,CATRGNGLAGGRSGNEQFF
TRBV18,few,CASQGLNGGNYGYTF